This T cell receptor (beta chain) was recovered during a study of T cell changes during pregnancy in multiple sclerosis. A few counts support this clone. Repertoires were generated with immunoSEQ multiplex PCR, while TCRdb's copy carries only in-frame clones and drops some. The sample has 85,000 to 120,000 clones; less than 95% are singletons. The source of this sequence is a female donor with multiple sclerosis, enrolled in a pregnancy study. The starting material was peripheral blood, obtained before pregnancy.

CDR3 sequence: CASSWDTLTGEQYF. CDR3 nucleotide sequence: TGTGCCAGCAGCTGGGACACTTTAACCGGCGAGCAGTACTTC. The chain combines TRBV7-9 with TRBJ2-7; possible D gene TRBD1, 6 bases. The CDR3 extends over 14 amino acids. Trimming pared 4 bases from V and 6 bases from J, leaving 16 bases between. CDR1 and CDR2 from the germline V gene are SEHNR and FQNEAQ (reference sequence).